The source of this T cell receptor beta chain is a study of T cells after yellow fever vaccination. On the study more broadly: Researchers used SMART-Seq v4 Ultra Low Input to prepare fractions that had low cell numbers.

TCRdb fed the 5' RACE reads into MiXCR, producing one record per CDR3 protein. The sample contains roughly 500,000 distinct CDR3 sequences, less than 20% of which appear only once. V lost 3 bases and J lost 13, with 16 bases in between. This CDR3 region has 14 residues. Germline V gives CDR1 MGHDK, CDR2 SYGVNS. This clonotype appeared a few times. This receptor was identified in a man younger than 45 who received the YFV17D yellow fever vaccine. The specimen was PBMCs, collected 15 days after the yellow fever booster vaccination. V gene TRBV25-1 combines with J gene TRBJ1-6; D is unclear. DNA of the CDR3: TGTGCCAGCAGTGAGTTGCAACCTAGATCGCCCCTCCACTTT. Its translation: CASSELQPRSPLHF.